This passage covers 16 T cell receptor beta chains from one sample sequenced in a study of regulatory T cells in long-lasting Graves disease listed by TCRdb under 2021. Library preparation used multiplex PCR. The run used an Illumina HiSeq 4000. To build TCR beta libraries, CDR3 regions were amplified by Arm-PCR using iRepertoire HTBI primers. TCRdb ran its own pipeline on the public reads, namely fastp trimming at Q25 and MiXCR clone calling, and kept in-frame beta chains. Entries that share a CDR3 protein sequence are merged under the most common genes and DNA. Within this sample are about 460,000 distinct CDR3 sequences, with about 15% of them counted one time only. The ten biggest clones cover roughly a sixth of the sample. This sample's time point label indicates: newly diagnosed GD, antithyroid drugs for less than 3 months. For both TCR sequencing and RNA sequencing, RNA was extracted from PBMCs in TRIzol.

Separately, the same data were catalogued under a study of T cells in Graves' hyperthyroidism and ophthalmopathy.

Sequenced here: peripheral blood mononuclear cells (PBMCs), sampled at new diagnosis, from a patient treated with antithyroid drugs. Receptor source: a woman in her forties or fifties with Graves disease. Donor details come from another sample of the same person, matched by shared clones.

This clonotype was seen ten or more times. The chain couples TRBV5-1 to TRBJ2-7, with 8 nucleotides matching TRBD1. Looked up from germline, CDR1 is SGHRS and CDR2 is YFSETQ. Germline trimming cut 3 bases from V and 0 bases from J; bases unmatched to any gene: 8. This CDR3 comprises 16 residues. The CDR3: CASSWTGTPSSYEQYF. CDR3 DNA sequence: TGCGCCAGCAGCTGGACAGGGACTCCAAGCTCCTACGAGCAGTACTTC.

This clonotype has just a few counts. The CDR3 DNA is TGTGCCTGGAGTGTATTCGAATGGGCGGGAGGGCTTGATACGCAGTATTTT. This translates into CAWSVFEWAGGLDTQYF. The chain has TRBV30 and TRBJ2-3; 9 nucleotides align to TRBD2. Germline V gene lookup returns CDR1 GTSNPN and CDR2 SVGIG (reference sequence). The CDR3 runs 17 residues. J lost 6 bases, V lost 0 bases, and 13 bases had no gene match.

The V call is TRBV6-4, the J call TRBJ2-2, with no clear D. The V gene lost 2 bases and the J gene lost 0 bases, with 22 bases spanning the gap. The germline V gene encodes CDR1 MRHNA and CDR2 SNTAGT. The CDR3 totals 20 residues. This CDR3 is CASSDVGHIGSMTNTGELFF. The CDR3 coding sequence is TGTGCCAGCAGTGACGTTGGGCATATAGGGTCAATGACGAACACCGGGGAGCTGTTTTTT.

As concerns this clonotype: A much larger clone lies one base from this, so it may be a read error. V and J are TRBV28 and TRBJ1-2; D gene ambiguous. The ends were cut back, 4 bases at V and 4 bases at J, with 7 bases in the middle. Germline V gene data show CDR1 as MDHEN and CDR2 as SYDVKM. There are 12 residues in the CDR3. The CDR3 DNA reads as TGTGCCAGCAGTTCCGTAACCTATGGCTACACCTTC. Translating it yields CASSSVTYGYTF.

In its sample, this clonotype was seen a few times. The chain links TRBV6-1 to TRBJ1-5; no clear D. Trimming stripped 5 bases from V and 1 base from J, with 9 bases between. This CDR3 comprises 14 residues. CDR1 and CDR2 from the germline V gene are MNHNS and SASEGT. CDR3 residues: CASSPIKSNQPQHF. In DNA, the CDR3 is TGTGCCAGCAGTCCGATCAAAAGCAATCAGCCCCAGCATTTT.

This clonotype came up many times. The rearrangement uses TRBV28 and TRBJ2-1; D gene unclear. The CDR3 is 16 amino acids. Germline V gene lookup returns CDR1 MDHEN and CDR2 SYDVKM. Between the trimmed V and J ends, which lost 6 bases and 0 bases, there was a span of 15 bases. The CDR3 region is CASSQATPPSYNEQFF. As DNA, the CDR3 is TGTGCCAGCAGCCAAGCTACACCTCCCTCCTACAATGAGCAGTTCTTC.

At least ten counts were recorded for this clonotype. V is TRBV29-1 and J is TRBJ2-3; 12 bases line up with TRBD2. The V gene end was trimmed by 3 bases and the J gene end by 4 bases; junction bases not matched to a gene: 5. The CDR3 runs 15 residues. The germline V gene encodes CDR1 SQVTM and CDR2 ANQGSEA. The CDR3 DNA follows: TGCAGCGTTGACCCTAGCGGGAGGGCCGCAGATACGCAGTATTTT. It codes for CSVDPSGRAADTQYF.

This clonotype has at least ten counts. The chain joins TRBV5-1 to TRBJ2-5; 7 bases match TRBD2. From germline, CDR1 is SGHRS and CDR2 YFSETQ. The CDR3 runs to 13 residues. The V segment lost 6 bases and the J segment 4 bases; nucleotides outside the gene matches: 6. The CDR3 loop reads CASNAGVVETQYF. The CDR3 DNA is TGCGCCAGCAACGCGGGAGTAGTAGAGACCCAGTACTTC.

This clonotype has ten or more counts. CDR3 nucleotides: TGTGCCAGCAGTCTTGGGGTAGCCAAAAACATTCAGTACTTC. Amino acids: CASSLGVAKNIQYF. The chain couples TRBV2 to TRBJ2-4, with D unclear. The germline CDR1 and CDR2 sequences are SNHLY and FYNNEI. The CDR3 has 14 residues. V was pared by 5 bases and J by 0 bases, with 8 bases between.

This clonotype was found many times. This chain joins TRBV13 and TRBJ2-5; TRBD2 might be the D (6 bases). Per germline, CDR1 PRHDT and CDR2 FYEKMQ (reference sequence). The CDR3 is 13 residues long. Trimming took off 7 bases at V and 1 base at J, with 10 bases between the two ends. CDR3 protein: CASILSGQETQYF. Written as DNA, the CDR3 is TGTGCCAGCATCCTTAGCGGCCAAGAGACCCAGTACTTC.

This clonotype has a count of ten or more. In nucleotides, the CDR3 is TGCAGTGCCCTAGGACAGGATACCTACGAGCAGTACTTC. Protein sequence: CSALGQDTYEQYF. This chain connects TRBV20-1 to TRBJ2-7, with 7 bases identical to TRBD1. The CDR3 runs 13 residues. Germline V gene data show CDR1 as DFQATT and CDR2 as SNEGSKA (reference sequence). J lost 2 bases, V lost 6 bases, and 7 bases had no gene match.

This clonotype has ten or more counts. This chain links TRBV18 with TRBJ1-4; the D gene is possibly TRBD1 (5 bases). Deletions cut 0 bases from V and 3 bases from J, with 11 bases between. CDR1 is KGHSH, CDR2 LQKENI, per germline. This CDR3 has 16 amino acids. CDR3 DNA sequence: TGTGCCAGCTCACCACCTGGGGCTGCGGCTAATGAAAAACTGTTTTTT. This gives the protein CASSPPGAAANEKLFF.

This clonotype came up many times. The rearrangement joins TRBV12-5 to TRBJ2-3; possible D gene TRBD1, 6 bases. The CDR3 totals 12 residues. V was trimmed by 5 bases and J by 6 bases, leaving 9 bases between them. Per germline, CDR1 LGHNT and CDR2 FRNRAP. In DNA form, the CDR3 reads TGTGCTAGTGGTCTAAGGGGGGATACGCAGTATTTT. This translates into CASGLRGDTQYF.

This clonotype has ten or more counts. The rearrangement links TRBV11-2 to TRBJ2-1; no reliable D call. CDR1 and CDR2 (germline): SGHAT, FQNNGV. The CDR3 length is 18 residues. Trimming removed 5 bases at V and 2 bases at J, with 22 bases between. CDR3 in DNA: TGTGCCAGCAGCCCCATCCGTTCTTCGGGTCGAGCCTACAATGAGCAGTTCTTC. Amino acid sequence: CASSPIRSSGRAYNEQFF. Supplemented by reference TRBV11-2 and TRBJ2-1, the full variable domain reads EAGVAQSPRYKIIEKRQSVAFWCNPISGHATLYWYQQILGQGPKLLIQFQNNGVVDDSQLPKDRFSAERLKGVDSTLKIQPAKLEDSAVYLCASSPIRSSGRAYNEQFFGPGTRLTVL.

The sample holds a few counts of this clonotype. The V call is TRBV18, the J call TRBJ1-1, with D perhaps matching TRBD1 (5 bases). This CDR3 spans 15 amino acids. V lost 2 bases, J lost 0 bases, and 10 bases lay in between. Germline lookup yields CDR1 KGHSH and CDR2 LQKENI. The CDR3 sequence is CASSPTGTVNTEAFF. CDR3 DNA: TGTGCCAGCTCACCAACCGGGACGGTGAACACTGAAGCTTTCTTT.

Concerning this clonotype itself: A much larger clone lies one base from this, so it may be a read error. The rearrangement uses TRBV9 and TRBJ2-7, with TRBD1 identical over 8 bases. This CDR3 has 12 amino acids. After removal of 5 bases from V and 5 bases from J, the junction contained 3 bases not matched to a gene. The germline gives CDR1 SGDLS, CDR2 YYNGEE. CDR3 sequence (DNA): TGTGCCAGCAGAGGGACAGGCCACGAGCAGTACTTC. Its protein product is CASRGTGHEQYF.